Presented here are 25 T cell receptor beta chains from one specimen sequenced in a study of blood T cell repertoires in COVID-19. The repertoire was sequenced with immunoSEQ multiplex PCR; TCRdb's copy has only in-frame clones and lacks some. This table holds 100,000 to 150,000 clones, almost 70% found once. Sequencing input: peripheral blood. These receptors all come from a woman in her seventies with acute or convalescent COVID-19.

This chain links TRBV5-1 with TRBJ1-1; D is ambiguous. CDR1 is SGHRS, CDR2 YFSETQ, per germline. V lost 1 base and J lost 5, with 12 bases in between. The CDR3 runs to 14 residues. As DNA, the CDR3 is TGCGCCAGCAGCTTGAAGGTGGCGCGGACTGAAGCTTTCTTT. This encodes CASSLKVARTEAFF.

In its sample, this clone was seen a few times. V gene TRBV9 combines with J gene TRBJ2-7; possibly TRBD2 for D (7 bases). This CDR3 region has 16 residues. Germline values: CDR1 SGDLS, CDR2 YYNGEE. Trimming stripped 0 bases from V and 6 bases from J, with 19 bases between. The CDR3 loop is CASSVDPAGGAGEQYF. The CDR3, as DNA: TGTGCCAGCAGCGTAGACCCTGCTGGGGGGGCGGGCGAGCAGTACTTC.

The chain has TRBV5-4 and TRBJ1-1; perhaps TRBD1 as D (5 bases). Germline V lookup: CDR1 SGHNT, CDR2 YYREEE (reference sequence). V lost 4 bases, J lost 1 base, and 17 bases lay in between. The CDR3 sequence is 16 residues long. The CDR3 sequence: CASSGGASRRNTEAFF. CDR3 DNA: TGTGCCAGCAGCGGAGGGGCTAGCAGGAGGAACACTGAAGCTTTCTTT. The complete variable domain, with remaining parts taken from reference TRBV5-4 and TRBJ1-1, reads ETGVTQSPTHLIKTRGQQVTLRCSSQSGHNTVSWYQQALGQGPQFIFQYYREEENGRGNFPPRFSGLQFPNYSSELNVNALELDDSALYLCASSGGASRRNTEAFFGQGTRLTVV.

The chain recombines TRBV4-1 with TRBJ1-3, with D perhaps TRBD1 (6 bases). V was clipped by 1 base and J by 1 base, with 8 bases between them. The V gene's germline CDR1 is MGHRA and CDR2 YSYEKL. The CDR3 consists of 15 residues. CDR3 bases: TGCGCCAGCAGCCAAGTAGGGGGATCTGGAAACACCATATATTTT. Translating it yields CASSQVGGSGNTIYF.

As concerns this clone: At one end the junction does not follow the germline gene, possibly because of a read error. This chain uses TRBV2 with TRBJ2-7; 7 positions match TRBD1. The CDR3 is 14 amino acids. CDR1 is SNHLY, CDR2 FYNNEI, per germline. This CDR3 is CATSSGTVFYEQYF. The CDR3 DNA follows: TGTGCCACCAGTTCTGGGACAGTTTTCTACGAGCAGTACTTC. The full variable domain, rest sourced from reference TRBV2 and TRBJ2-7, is EPEVTQTPSHQVTQMGQEVILRCVPISNHLYFYWYRQILGQKVEFLVSFYNNEISEKSEIFDDQFSVERPDGSNFTLKIRSTKLEDSAMYFCATSSGTVFYEQYFGPGTRLTVT.

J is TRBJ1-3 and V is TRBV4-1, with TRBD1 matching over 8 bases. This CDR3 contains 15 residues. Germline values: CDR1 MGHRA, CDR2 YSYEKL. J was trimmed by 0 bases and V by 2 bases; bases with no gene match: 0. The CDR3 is CASSQQGASGNTIYF. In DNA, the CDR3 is TGCGCCAGCAGCCAACAGGGGGCCTCTGGAAACACCATATATTTT.

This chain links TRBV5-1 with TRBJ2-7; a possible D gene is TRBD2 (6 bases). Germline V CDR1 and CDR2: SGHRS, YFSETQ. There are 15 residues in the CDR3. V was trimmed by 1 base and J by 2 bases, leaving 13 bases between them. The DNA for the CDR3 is TGCGCCAGCAGCTTGAGTTTGGGGGGAACCTACGAGCAGTACTTC. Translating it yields CASSLSLGGTYEQYF.

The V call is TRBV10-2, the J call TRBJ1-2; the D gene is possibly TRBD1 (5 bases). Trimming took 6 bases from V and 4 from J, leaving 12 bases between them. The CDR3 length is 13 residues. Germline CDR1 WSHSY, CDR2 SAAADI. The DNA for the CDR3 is TGCGCCAGCAGGGCACAGGCTTCCTATGGCTACACCTTC. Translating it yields CASRAQASYGYTF.

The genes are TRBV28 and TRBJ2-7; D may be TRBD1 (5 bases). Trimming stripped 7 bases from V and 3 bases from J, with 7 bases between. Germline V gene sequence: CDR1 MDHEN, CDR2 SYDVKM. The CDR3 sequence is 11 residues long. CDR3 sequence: CASKGIYEQYF. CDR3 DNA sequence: TGTGCCAGCAAGGGGATCTACGAGCAGTACTTC.

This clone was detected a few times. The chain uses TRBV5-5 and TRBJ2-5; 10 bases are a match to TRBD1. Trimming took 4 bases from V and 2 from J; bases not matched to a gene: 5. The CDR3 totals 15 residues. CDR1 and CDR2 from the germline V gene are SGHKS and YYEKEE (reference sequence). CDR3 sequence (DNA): TGTGCCAGCAGCATAGGGACAGGGGCACAAGAGACCCAGTACTTC. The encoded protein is CASSIGTGAQETQYF.

The DNA of the CDR3 is TGTGCCAGTAGGGAGGGACAGGGTTGGAACACTGAAGCTTTCTTT. Encoded protein: CASREGQGWNTEAFF. This chain uses TRBV19 with TRBJ1-1, with TRBD1 identical over 9 bases. J gave up 1 base and V 6 bases, and 6 bases lay outside the gene matches. Germline V gene data show CDR1 as LNHDA and CDR2 as SQIVND (reference sequence). The CDR3 contains 15 residues. Combining the CDR3 with reference TRBV19 and TRBJ1-1 gives the whole variable domain DGGITQSPKYLFRKEGQNVTLSCEQNLNHDAMYWYRQDPGQGLRLIYYSQIVNDFQKGDIAEGYSVSREKKESFPLTVTSAQKNPTAFYLCASREGQGWNTEAFFGQGTRLTVV.

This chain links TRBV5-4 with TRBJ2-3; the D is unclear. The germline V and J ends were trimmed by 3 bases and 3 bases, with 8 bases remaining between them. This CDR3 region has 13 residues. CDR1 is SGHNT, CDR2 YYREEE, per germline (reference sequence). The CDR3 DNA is TGTGCCAGCAGCTCACCGAGGACAGATACGCAGTATTTT. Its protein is CASSSPRTDTQYF. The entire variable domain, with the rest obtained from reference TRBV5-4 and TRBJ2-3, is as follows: ETGVTQSPTHLIKTRGQQVTLRCSSQSGHNTVSWYQQALGQGPQFIFQYYREEENGRGNFPPRFSGLQFPNYSSELNVNALELDDSALYLCASSSPRTDTQYFGPGTRLTVL.

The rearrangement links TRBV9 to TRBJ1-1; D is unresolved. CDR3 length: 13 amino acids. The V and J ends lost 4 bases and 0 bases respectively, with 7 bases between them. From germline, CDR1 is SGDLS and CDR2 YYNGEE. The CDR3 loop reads CASSFQVNTEAFF. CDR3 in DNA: TGTGCCAGCAGCTTCCAGGTGAACACTGAAGCTTTCTTT. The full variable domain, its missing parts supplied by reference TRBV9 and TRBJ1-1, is DSGVTQTPKHLITATGQRVTLRCSPRSGDLSVYWYQQSLDQGLQFLIQYYNGEERAKGNILERFSAQQFPDLHSELNLSSLELGDSALYFCASSFQVNTEAFFGQGTRLTVV.

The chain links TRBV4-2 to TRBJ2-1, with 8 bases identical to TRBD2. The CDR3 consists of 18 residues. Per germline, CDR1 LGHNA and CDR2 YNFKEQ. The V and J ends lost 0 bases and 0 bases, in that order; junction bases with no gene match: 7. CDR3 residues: CASSQEETSAISYNEQFF. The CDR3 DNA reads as TGTGCCAGCAGCCAAGAAGAGACTAGCGCTATCTCCTACAATGAGCAGTTCTTC.

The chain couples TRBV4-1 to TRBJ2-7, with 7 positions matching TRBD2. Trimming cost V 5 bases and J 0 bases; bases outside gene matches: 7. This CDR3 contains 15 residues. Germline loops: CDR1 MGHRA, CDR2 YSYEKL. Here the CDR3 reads CASSARGDLSYEQYF. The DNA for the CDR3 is TGCGCCAGCAGCGCCCGGGGGGACCTCTCCTACGAGCAGTACTTC.

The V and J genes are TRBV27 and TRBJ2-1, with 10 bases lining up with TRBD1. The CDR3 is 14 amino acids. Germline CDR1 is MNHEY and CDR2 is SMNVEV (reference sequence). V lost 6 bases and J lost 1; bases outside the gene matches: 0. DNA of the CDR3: TGTGCCAGCAGGGGACAGGGGTCCTACAATGAGCAGTTCTTC. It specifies CASRGQGSYNEQFF.

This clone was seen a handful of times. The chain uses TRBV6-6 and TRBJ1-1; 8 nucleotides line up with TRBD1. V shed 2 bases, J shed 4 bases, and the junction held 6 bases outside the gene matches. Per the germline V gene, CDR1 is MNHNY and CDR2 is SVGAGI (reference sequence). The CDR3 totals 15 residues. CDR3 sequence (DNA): TGTGCCAGCAGTTACCCCCCCGACAGGGGCACTGAAGCTTTCTTT. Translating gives CASSYPPDRGTEAFF.

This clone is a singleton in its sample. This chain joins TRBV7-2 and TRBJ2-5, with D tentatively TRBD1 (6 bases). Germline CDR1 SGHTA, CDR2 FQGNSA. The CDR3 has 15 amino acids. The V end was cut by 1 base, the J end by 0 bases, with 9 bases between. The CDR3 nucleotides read TGTGCCAGCAGCTTAGTACAGGGTCACCAAGAGACCCAGTACTTC. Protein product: CASSLVQGHQETQYF.

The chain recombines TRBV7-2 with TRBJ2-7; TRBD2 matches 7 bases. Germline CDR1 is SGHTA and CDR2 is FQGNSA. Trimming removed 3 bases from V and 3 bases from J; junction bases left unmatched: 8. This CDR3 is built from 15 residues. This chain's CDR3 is CASSLGGRSGYEQYF. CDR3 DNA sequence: TGTGCCAGCAGCTTGGGAGGGAGGTCAGGCTACGAGCAGTACTTC.

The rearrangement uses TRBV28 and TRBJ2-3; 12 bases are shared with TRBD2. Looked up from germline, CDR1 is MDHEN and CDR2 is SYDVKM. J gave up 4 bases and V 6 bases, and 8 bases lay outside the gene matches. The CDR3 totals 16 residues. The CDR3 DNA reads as TGTGCCAGCAGCTCTGCGGGACTAGCGGGTCCAGATACGCAGTATTTT. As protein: CASSSAGLAGPDTQYF.

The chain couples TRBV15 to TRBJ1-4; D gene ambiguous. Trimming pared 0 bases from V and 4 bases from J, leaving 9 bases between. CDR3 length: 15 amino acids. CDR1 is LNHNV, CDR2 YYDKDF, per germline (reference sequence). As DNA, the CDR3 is TGTGCCACCAGCAGAGACTTACCGAGTAATGAAAAACTGTTTTTT. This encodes CATSRDLPSNEKLFF.

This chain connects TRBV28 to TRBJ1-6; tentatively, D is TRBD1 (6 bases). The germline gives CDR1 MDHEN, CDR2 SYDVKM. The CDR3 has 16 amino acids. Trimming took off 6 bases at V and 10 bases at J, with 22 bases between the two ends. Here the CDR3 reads CASSTEGGLLDSPLHF. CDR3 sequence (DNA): TGTGCCAGCAGCACTGAGGGGGGGCTATTAGACTCACCCCTCCACTTT.

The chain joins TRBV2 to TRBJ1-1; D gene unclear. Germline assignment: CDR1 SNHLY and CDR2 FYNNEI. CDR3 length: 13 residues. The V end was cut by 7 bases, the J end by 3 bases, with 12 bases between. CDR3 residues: CASTVDFDTEAFF. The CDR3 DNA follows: TGTGCCAGCACCGTAGATTTCGACACTGAAGCTTTCTTT.

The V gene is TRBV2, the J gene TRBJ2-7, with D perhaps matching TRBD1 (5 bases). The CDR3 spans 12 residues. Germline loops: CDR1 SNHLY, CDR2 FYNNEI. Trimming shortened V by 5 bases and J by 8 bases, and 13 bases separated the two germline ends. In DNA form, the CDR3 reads TGTGCCAGCAGTCTCCAGGGAAATAAGCAGTACTTC. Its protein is CASSLQGNKQYF.

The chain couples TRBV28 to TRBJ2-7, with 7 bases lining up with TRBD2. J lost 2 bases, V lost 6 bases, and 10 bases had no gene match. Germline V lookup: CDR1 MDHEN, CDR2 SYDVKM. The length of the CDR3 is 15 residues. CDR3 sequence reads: CASSPGGSGPYEQYF. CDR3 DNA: TGTGCCAGCAGCCCGGGCGGGAGTGGGCCCTACGAGCAGTACTTC.